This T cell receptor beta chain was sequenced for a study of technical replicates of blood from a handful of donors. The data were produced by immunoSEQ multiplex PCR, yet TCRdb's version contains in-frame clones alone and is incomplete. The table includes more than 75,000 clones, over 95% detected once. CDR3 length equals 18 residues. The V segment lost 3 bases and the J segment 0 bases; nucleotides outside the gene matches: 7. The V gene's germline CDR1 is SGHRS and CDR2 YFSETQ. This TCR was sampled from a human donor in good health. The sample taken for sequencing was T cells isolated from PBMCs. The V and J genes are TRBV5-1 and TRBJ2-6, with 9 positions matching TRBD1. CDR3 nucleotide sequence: TGCGCCAGCAGCTGGGAGACAGGGGGTAGCTCTGGGGCCAACGTCCTGACTTTC. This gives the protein CASSWETGGSSGANVLTF. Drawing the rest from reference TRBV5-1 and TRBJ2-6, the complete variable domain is KAGVTQTPRYLIKTRGQQVTLSCSPISGHRSVSWYQQTPGQGLQFLFEYFSETQRNKGNFPGRFSGRQFSNSRSEMNVSTLELGDSALYLCASSWETGGSSGANVLTFGAGSRLTVL.